This entry lists 5 T cell receptor beta chains sequenced from one sample in a study of tumor-infiltrating lymphocytes in primary liver carcinoma. Alongside blood RNA obtained from unsorted whole blood, germline DNA was also extracted. Reverse transcription of approximately 500 ng total RNA with a constant-region primer produced TCR beta cDNA. Three nested multiplex PCR rounds of slightly modified ARM-PCR generated TCR beta libraries. With TRBV1-TRBV30 forward primers and a C-beta reverse primer, the first two PCR rounds were run for 9 to 10 cycles each. TCRdb independently ran MiXCR on the multiplex PCR reads; one entry per CDR3 protein. This repertoire shows 300,000 to 350,000 distinct CDR3 sequences, 50% to 60% found once; its top ten account for about 17%. Specimen: peripheral blood. These receptors came from a woman younger than 45 with primary liver carcinoma and hepatitis B virus infection.

The rearrangement joins TRBV5-6 to TRBJ1-2; 9 nucleotides align to TRBD1. The V and J ends lost 6 bases and 1 base, in that order; junction bases with no gene match: 10. The CDR3 loop spans 16 amino acids. The germline V gene encodes CDR1 SGHDT and CDR2 YYEEEE. This CDR3 reads CASTPTGGAGNYGYTF. CDR3 in DNA: TGTGCCAGCACCCCAACAGGGGGCGCGGGTAACTATGGCTACACCTTC.

As to this clonotype: One end of the junction does not line up with germline, which may come from a read error. The chain uses TRBV28 and TRBJ1-5, with D unresolved. Per germline, CDR1 MDHEN and CDR2 SYDVKM. The CDR3 is 14 residues long. CDR3 coding DNA: TGTGCCAGCAGTCCCCCCGGTGGGAATCAGCCCCAGCTTTTT. Its translation: CASSPPGGNQPQLF.

A remark on this clonotype: A much larger clone differs by one base, so this may be a read error. The CDR3 spells CASSYYRIVKETQYF. Written as DNA, the CDR3 is TGTGCCAGCAGTTACTACAGAATAGTAAAAGAGACCCAGTACTTC. The V gene is TRBV6-2 or TRBV6-3, the J gene TRBJ2-5, with D uncertain. The CDR3 runs 15 residues. In germline, CDR1 is MNHEY, CDR2 SVGEGT. Trimming removed 1 base at V and 3 bases at J, with 12 bases between.

This clonotype was picked up many times. The chain joins TRBV29-1 to TRBJ1-4; weak D call: TRBD1 (6 bases). The CDR3 is 13 amino acids. Trimming stripped 4 bases from V and 5 bases from J, with 11 bases between. Germline V lookup: CDR1 SQVTM, CDR2 ANQGSEA. CDR3 protein: CSVVGTRNEKLFF. The CDR3 nucleotides read TGCAGCGTTGTCGGGACAAGGAATGAAAAACTGTTTTTT.

To note about this clonotype: Mismatch with germline at one junction end may stem from a read error. J is TRBJ2-3 and V is TRBV7-8; the match to TRBD2 covers 8 bases. Germline V gene sequence: CDR1 SGHVS, CDR2 FQNEAQ. CDR3 length: 16 residues. The CDR3 DNA sequence: TGTGCCAGCAGCTTAGGATCGGGAGGGCCTGGTGATACGCGGTATTTT. Protein product: CASSLGSGGPGDTRYF.